The next 8 T cell receptor beta chains were all read from a single sample in a study of cytomegalovirus exposure and HLA in healthy donors. PCR employed 60 Vbeta and 13 Jbeta primers. The method was immunoSEQ multiplex PCR; TCRdb's version includes in-frame clones alone and lacks a portion of them. The sample's table shows fewer than 60,000 clones. Sequenced input: PBMCs. The receptors stem from a middle-aged woman in good health and CMV-seronegative.

The chain carries TRBV5-5 and TRBJ2-7; 7 nucleotides line up with TRBD2. The CDR3 runs to 14 residues. Germline V gives CDR1 SGHKS, CDR2 YYEKEE (reference sequence). Trimming at V came to 1 base and at J to 2 bases, leaving 3 bases not matched to a gene. The CDR3 loop is CASSLSGTTYEQYF. The CDR3 nucleotides read TGTGCCAGCAGCTTGAGCGGGACGACCTACGAGCAGTACTTC.

This chain links TRBV6-6 with TRBJ1-2, with D perhaps TRBD1 (5 bases). The germline V gene has CDR1 MNHNY and CDR2 SVGAGI (reference sequence). V lost 1 base and J lost 8, with 11 bases in between. This CDR3 region has 13 residues. CDR3 protein: CASSYYGTPGYTF. As DNA, the CDR3 is TGTGCCAGCAGTTACTACGGGACTCCCGGCTACACCTTC.

This rearrangement joins TRBV25-1 to TRBJ1-6; perhaps TRBD1 as D (5 bases). Looked up from germline, CDR1 is MGHDK and CDR2 is SYGVNS. The CDR3 spans 16 residues. Trimming removed 7 bases from V and 0 bases from J, with 13 bases in between. This CDR3 is CASTEGLSSYNSPLHF. In nucleotides, the CDR3 is TGTGCCAGCACGGAGGGACTTAGCTCCTATAATTCACCCCTCCACTTT.

The gene calls are TRBV11-2 and TRBJ1-5; 8 bases are a match to TRBD1. V lost 5 bases, J lost 5 bases, and 2 bases stayed unmatched. The germline V gene has CDR1 SGHAT and CDR2 FQNNGV. The CDR3 length is 13 residues. In DNA, the CDR3 is TGTGCCAGCAGCGCACAGGGGGATCAGCCCCAGCATTTT. It is translated as CASSAQGDQPQHF.

The genes are TRBV11-3 and TRBJ2-1, with 8 bases lining up with TRBD2. V dropped 5 bases and J dropped 9; count of bases not matched to a gene: 9. The CDR3 length is 14 residues. Looked up from germline, CDR1 is SGHNT and CDR2 is YENEEA. CDR3 sequence: CASSRLAGGSEQFF. The CDR3 region has the DNA TGTGCCAGCAGCCGTTTGGCGGGAGGCAGTGAGCAGTTCTTC.

The chain joins TRBV28 to TRBJ2-7; TRBD1 agrees at 8 bases. The germline CDR1 and CDR2 sequences are MDHEN and SYDVKM. V lost 5 bases and J lost 0; bases outside the gene matches: 9. The CDR3 covers 16 residues. DNA of the CDR3: TGTGCCAGCAGTCCGATCGGACAGGGAAACTCCTACGAGCAGTACTTC. It encodes CASSPIGQGNSYEQYF.

The V call is TRBV7-7, the J call TRBJ2-5, with 9 bases matching TRBD2. In germline, CDR1 is SSHAT, CDR2 FNYEAQ (reference sequence). The ends lost 5 bases at V and 5 bases at J; junction bases unmatched: 12. This CDR3 has 16 residues. This CDR3 is CASSPGVAGAGETQYF. The CDR3 nucleotides read TGTGCCAGCAGCCCCGGGGTAGCGGGGGCCGGGGAGACCCAGTACTTC.

This sequence joins TRBV5-1 and TRBJ1-3; perhaps TRBD1 as D (6 bases). This CDR3 is 15 amino acids long. CDR1 and CDR2 (germline): SGHRS, YFSETQ. Trimming took off 3 bases at V and 0 bases at J, with 10 bases between the two ends. This CDR3 reads CASSSQGLSGNTIYF. The CDR3 DNA reads TGCGCCAGCAGCTCCCAGGGGCTCTCTGGAAACACCATATATTTT.